One and the same sample provided the 20 T cell receptor beta chains below, sequenced in a study of blood T cell repertoires in COVID-19. TCRdb's copy holds only in-frame clones and misses some; the assay was immunoSEQ multiplex PCR. This table has tens of thousands of clones, roughly 80% appearing once. Sequencing was carried out using peripheral blood. All receptors derive from a woman aged 70-85 years with active or convalescent COVID-19.

J is TRBJ1-2 and V is TRBV7-2; D is unclear. CDR1 and CDR2 (germline): SGHTA, FQGNSA. V lost 5 bases and J lost 8, with 15 bases in between. This CDR3 is 13 amino acids long. As DNA, the CDR3 is TGTGCCAGCAGCGAGACCGACAATCACGGCTACACCTTC. Translating it yields CASSETDNHGYTF.

J is TRBJ2-1 and V is TRBV5-1; D remains ambiguous. Deletions cut 4 bases from V and 10 bases from J, with 18 bases between. Germline V gene lookup returns CDR1 SGHRS and CDR2 YFSETQ. CDR3 length: 14 residues. CDR3: CASSRNPEPQEQFF. The DNA of the CDR3 is TGCGCCAGCAGCCGTAACCCGGAGCCCCAGGAGCAGTTCTTC.

The DNA for the CDR3 is TGTGCCAGCAGCCGAGAATCTGGAAACACCATATATTTT. It encodes CASSRESGNTIYF. The J gene is TRBJ1-3, the V gene TRBV5-6, with D unclear. CDR1 is SGHDT, CDR2 YYEEEE, per germline. V gave up 4 bases and J gave up 1 base, with 6 bases separating them. The CDR3 totals 13 residues.

This clone appeared once. The chain has TRBV3-1 (or the pseudogene TRBV3-2) and TRBJ1-1; unclear D gene. This CDR3 contains 13 residues. V lost 2 bases and J lost 5, with 9 bases in between. Germline V gene data show CDR1 as LGHDT and CDR2 as YNNKEL (reference sequence). The CDR3 nucleotides are TGTGCCAGCAGCCAACGACCGGGAACTGAAGCTTTCTTT. Translating it yields CASSQRPGTEAFF.

The J gene is TRBJ2-1, the V gene TRBV28; 12 nucleotides line up with TRBD1. Germline values: CDR1 MDHEN, CDR2 SYDVKM. The V and J ends lost 7 bases and 2 bases, in that order; junction bases with no gene match: 15. CDR3 length: 19 amino acids. The CDR3: CASIGTGGRPGVTYNEQFF. Here the CDR3 DNA reads TGTGCCAGCATTGGGACAGGGGGCCGTCCGGGAGTGACCTACAATGAGCAGTTCTTC.

This rearrangement joins TRBV10-3 to TRBJ2-6, with TRBD1 matching 8 bases. V gave up 3 bases and J gave up 0 bases; unmatched junction bases: 13. The CDR3 has 20 amino acids. CDR1 and CDR2 (germline): ENHRY, SYGVKD. The CDR3, as DNA: TGTGCCATCAGTGACTTTTATCGGGACAGGCAAAACTCTGGGGCCAACGTCCTGACTTTC. It encodes CAISDFYRDRQNSGANVLTF.

V and J are TRBV7-9 and TRBJ1-5; perhaps TRBD1 as D (5 bases). Trimming took off 5 bases at V and 6 bases at J, with 11 bases between the two ends. The CDR3 is 13 residues long. The germline V gene encodes CDR1 SEHNR and CDR2 FQNEAQ (reference sequence). The CDR3 spells CASSIQGAQPQHF. CDR3 sequence (DNA): TGTGCCAGCAGCATACAAGGGGCTCAGCCCCAGCATTTT.

The count of this clone is one. The chain is built from TRBV7-2 and TRBJ1-4, with D unresolved. V lost 2 bases, J lost 17 bases, and 21 bases lay in between. Germline values: CDR1 SGHTA, CDR2 FQGNSA. The CDR3 has 14 amino acids. This chain's CDR3 is CASSLFPASQVIFF. Here the CDR3 DNA reads TGTGCCAGCAGCTTATTTCCCGCCTCGCAGGTTATATTTTTT.

The genes are TRBV30 and TRBJ2-1, with D possibly TRBD1 on 6 matching bases. CDR1 is GTSNPN, CDR2 SVGIG, per germline (reference sequence). V shed 0 bases and J shed 6 bases, with 18 bases lying between them. This CDR3 contains 16 residues. Here the CDR3 DNA reads TGTGCCTGGAGTGTACATCGGGACAAGGGTGTCAATGAGCAGTTCTTC. Amino acids: CAWSVHRDKGVNEQFF.

CDR3 sequence (DNA): TGTGCCAGCAGTCAGGCCGGGACAGGGGATTGGGAGCAGTACTTC. Translated, it gives CASSQAGTGDWEQYF. J is TRBJ2-7 and V is TRBV28; 10 positions match TRBD1. The CDR3 spans 15 residues. CDR1 is MDHEN and CDR2 is SYDVKM in the germline V gene. J gave up 7 bases and V 5 bases, and 11 bases lay outside the gene matches.

The V call is TRBV7-9, the J call TRBJ2-4, with no clear D. Trimming pared 1 base from V and 0 bases from J, leaving 10 bases between. Germline V gives CDR1 SEHNR, CDR2 FQNEAQ (reference sequence). The CDR3 length is 16 residues. The CDR3 nucleotides read TGTGCCAGCAGCTTAGTAGAGAACCTAGCCAAAAACATTCAGTACTTC. This translates into CASSLVENLAKNIQYF. Drawing the rest from reference TRBV7-9 and TRBJ2-4, the complete variable domain is DTGVSQNPRHKITKRGQNVTFRCDPISEHNRLYWYRQTLGQGPEFLTYFQNEAQLEKSRLLSDRFSAERPKGSFSTLEIQRTEQGDSAMYLCASSLVENLAKNIQYFGAGTRLSVL.

The genes are TRBV7-3 and TRBJ2-2; weak D call: TRBD2 (6 bases). Trimming removed 4 bases at V and 1 base at J, with 13 bases between. Germline lookup yields CDR1 SGHTA and CDR2 FQGTGA. There are 16 residues in the CDR3. CDR3 in amino acids: CASSSKAGMNTGELFF. The CDR3 DNA sequence: TGTGCCAGCAGCTCCAAGGCGGGGATGAACACCGGGGAGCTGTTTTTT.

This clone showed up just a few times. The CDR3 DNA sequence: TGCGCCAGCAGCCAAGAAGGCTCTAGCGGGGGATCGATCACAGATACGCAGTATTTT. Translated: CASSQEGSSGGSITDTQYF. The chain couples TRBV4-3 to TRBJ2-3, with 10 bases lining up with TRBD2. CDR3 length: 19 amino acids. The V and J ends lost 0 bases and 2 bases, in that order; junction bases with no gene match: 11. Germline CDR1 reads LGHNA; CDR2 reads YSLEER.

The V and J genes are TRBV2 and TRBJ1-5, with 7 positions matching TRBD1. Trimming cost V 7 bases and J 3 bases; bases outside gene matches: 9. The CDR3 extends over 15 amino acids. CDR1 SNHLY and CDR2 FYNNEI come from the germline V gene. The CDR3 protein is CASTIDRDFNQPQHF. DNA for the CDR3: TGTGCCAGCACGATCGACAGGGATTTCAATCAGCCCCAGCATTTT.

The CDR3, as DNA: TGCGCCAGCAGCTTGGTCTTTTCCGGTGAGAACTATGGCTACACCTTC. Its protein product is CASSLVFSGENYGYTF. The rearrangement uses TRBV5-1 and TRBJ1-2, with D unresolved. CDR3 length: 16 residues. Germline CDR1 SGHRS, CDR2 YFSETQ. V was cut by 0 bases and J by 2 bases, with 14 bases left in between.

The chain recombines TRBV18 with TRBJ1-6; D gene ambiguous. The length of the CDR3 is 14 residues. The germline V gene encodes CDR1 KGHSH and CDR2 LQKENI. The germline V and J ends were trimmed by 4 bases and 0 bases, with 4 bases remaining between them. Here the CDR3 reads CASSQSSYNSPLHF. DNA of the CDR3: TGTGCCAGCTCACAGAGCTCCTATAATTCACCCCTCCACTTT.

This sequence joins TRBV4-3 and TRBJ2-2; 9 nucleotides align to TRBD2. Germline CDR1 is LGHNA and CDR2 is YSLEER. CDR3 size: 18 residues. V gave up 0 bases and J gave up 2 bases; unmatched junction bases: 7. CDR3 in DNA: TGCGCCAGCAGCCAAGATTGGAGGCTAGCGGGAAACACCGGGGAGCTGTTTTTT. Protein sequence: CASSQDWRLAGNTGELFF.

The V and J genes are TRBV5-4 and TRBJ2-7; D gene uncertain. The CDR3 totals 15 residues. CDR1 and CDR2 (germline): SGHNT, YYREEE (reference sequence). The V and J ends lost 0 bases and 5 bases respectively, with 15 bases between them. In DNA form, the CDR3 reads TGTGCCAGCAGCTTGGTAGGTACTATTGGCGACGAGCAGTACTTC. Translation: CASSLVGTIGDEQYF.

The chain carries TRBV11-2 and TRBJ2-1; 7 bases align to TRBD2. Germline-derived CDR1 and CDR2 are SGHAT and FQNNGV. Trimming removed 8 bases from V and 2 bases from J; junction bases left unmatched: 6. The CDR3 totals 14 residues. This CDR3 reads CASASGLAYNEQFF. CDR3 coding DNA: TGTGCCAGCGCGTCAGGACTAGCCTACAATGAGCAGTTCTTC.

The V and J genes are TRBV14 and TRBJ2-1, with a possible D match to TRBD2 (5 bases). This CDR3 is 15 amino acids long. Trimming pared 0 bases from V and 6 bases from J, leaving 12 bases between. Germline assignment: CDR1 SGHDN and CDR2 FVKESK. Written as DNA, the CDR3 is TGTGCCAGCAGCCAAGATTTAGGGCGGGCCAATGAGCAGTTCTTC. This sequence encodes CASSQDLGRANEQFF. Full variable domain (rest looked up from reference TRBV14 and TRBJ2-1): EAGVTQFPSHSVIEKGQTVTLRCDPISGHDNLYWYRRVMGKEIKFLLHFVKESKQDESGMPNNRFLAERTGGTYSTLKVQPAELEDSGVYFCASSQDLGRANEQFFGPGTRLTVL.